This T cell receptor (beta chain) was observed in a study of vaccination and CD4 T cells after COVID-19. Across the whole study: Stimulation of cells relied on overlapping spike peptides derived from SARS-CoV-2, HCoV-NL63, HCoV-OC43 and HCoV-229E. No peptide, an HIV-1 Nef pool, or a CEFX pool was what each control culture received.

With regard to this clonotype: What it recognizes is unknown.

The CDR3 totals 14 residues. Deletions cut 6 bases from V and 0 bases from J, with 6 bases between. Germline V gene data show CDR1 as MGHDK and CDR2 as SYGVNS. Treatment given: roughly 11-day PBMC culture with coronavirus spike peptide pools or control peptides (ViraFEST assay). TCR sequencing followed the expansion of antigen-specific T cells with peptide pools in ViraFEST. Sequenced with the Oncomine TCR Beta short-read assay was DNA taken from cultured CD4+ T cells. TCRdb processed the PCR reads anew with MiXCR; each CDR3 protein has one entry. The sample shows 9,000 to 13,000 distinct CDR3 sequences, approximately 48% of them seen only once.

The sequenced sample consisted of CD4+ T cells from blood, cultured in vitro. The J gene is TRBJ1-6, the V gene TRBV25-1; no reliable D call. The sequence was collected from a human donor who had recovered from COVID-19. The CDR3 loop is CASRQSSYNSPLHF. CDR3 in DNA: TGTGCCAGCAGACAAAGCTCCTATAATTCACCCCTCCACTTT.